One sample yielded the 6 T cell receptor beta chains listed below, sequenced in a study of blood T cell repertoires in COVID-19. Assay used: immunoSEQ multiplex PCR; TCRdb lists only in-frame clones, some missing. The sample has roughly 100,000 clones; around 90% are singletons. Sequencing used peripheral blood. Receptors originate from a man aged 50 or older in a cohort sampled during active COVID-19.

The chain combines TRBV6-5 with TRBJ2-1; 8 bases fit TRBD1. The CDR3 is 15 residues long. The V and J ends lost 7 bases and 7 bases, in that order; junction bases with no gene match: 12. Germline CDR1 and CDR2: MNHEY and SVGAGI. CDR3 region: CASTLGQARGNEQFF. The DNA for the CDR3 is TGTGCCAGCACCCTGGGACAGGCCAGAGGTAATGAGCAGTTCTTC.

V is TRBV4-3 and J is TRBJ1-1; TRBD1 agrees at 7 bases. V lost 0 bases to trimming and J lost 5 bases; unmatched junction nucleotides: 6. The CDR3 is 15 residues long. Germline CDR1 is LGHNA and CDR2 is YSLEER. In DNA form, the CDR3 reads TGCGCCAGCAGCCAAGATAACAGGGGCAGGACTGAAGCTTTCTTT. Translated: CASSQDNRGRTEAFF.

The DNA for the CDR3 is TGTGCCAGCGGAGCCCGAGGGCACTATGGCTACACCTTC. It codes for CASGARGHYGYTF. The gene calls are TRBV28 and TRBJ1-2; D gene uncertain. The CDR3 totals 13 residues. Per the germline V gene, CDR1 is MDHEN and CDR2 is SYDVKM. V gave up 8 bases and J gave up 3 bases, with 13 bases separating them.

This chain links TRBV5-1 with TRBJ2-3, with 11 bases lining up with TRBD2. V dropped 0 bases and J dropped 3; count of bases not matched to a gene: 3. The CDR3 is made up of 16 amino acids. The germline CDR1 and CDR2 sequences are SGHRS and YFSETQ. CDR3 protein: CASSLALAGGTDTQYF. CDR3 nucleotides: TGCGCCAGCAGCTTGGCTCTAGCGGGGGGTACAGATACGCAGTATTTT.

The J gene is TRBJ1-2, the V gene TRBV6-5; possibly TRBD1 for D (5 bases). The germline CDR1 and CDR2 sequences are MNHEY and SVGAGI. The V and J ends lost 10 bases and 0 bases respectively, with 12 bases between them. The CDR3 is made up of 13 amino acids. CDR3 amino acids: CATGHLANYGYTF. The CDR3, as DNA: TGTGCCACCGGACACTTAGCTAACTATGGCTACACCTTC.

The chain links TRBV5-4 to TRBJ2-5; perhaps TRBD1 as D (5 bases). V lost 0 bases to trimming and J lost 5 bases, with 11 bases between them. Germline V lookup: CDR1 SGHNT, CDR2 YYREEE (reference sequence). This CDR3 is 14 amino acids long. The CDR3 here is CASSLGTGHETQYF. CDR3 sequence (DNA): TGTGCCAGCAGCTTGGGCACAGGCCACGAGACCCAGTACTTC.